This T cell receptor beta chain appears in the sequencing data of a study of regulatory T cells in long-lasting Graves disease. Building of the TCR beta libraries involved iRepertoire HTBI primers and Arm-PCR of CDR3 regions. In TCRdb, the multiplex PCR reads were re-called with MiXCR into one record per CDR3 protein. The sample includes 420,000 or so distinct CDR3 sequences, 15% to 20% of them seen just once. V lost 0 bases to trimming and J lost 7 bases, with 19 bases between them. Germline V gives CDR1 SGHNT, CDR2 YYREEE (reference sequence). The CDR3 consists of 16 residues. This clonotype was recorded a few times. The sample's time point: newly diagnosed GD, antithyroid drugs for less than 3 months. There was RNA extracted from PBMCs, and the TCR library was made from it. Nine-milliliter peripheral blood samples went into EDTA tubes. A further study also used this sample, focusing on T cells in Graves' hyperthyroidism and ophthalmopathy. This second study notes: Absent ophthalmopathy progression within 18 months defined stable Graves' hyperthyroidism.

The sequence came from a woman aged 18-29 years with Graves disease. Material: peripheral blood mononuclear cells (PBMCs), obtained at new diagnosis, from a patient treated with antithyroid drugs. The chain employs TRBV5-4 and TRBJ1-2; D remains ambiguous. CDR3 nucleotide sequence: TGTGCCAGCAGCTTGGAAGTCGGCAGGACTATCGGTGGCTACACCTTC. This translates into CASSLEVGRTIGGYTF.